This T cell receptor (beta chain) was captured by sequencing in a study of blood T cell repertoires in COVID-19. Background on the study: Donors in the United States, Italy and Spain gave samples during acute or convalescent COVID-19. The cDNA or gDNA used as material had been derived from T cells, B-cell-depleted T cells, or PBMCs.

Profiling relied on immunoSEQ multiplex PCR, and the TCRdb table lists in-frame clones only, not all of them. The sample contains roughly 150,000 clones, about 87% of which appear only once. While infection was still active, Seattle patients were enrolled and then followed longitudinally. Trimming pared 4 bases from V and 4 bases from J, leaving 14 bases between. Per the germline V gene, CDR1 is LNHDA and CDR2 is SQIVND (reference sequence). The CDR3 spans 15 residues. The rearrangement links TRBV19 to TRBJ1-3; tentatively, D is TRBD1 (6 bases). Sequencing was carried out using peripheral blood. The clonotype was recovered from a woman at least 80 years old with COVID-19, enrolled during active disease. CDR3 residues: CASSTGQLPGNTIYF. The CDR3 region has the DNA TGTGCCAGTAGTACCGGACAGTTACCCGGAAACACCATATATTTT.